The 9 T cell receptor beta chains given below trace back to one sample, sequenced in a study of neoadjuvant anti-PD-1 for oral cavity cancer. The time point was: after neoadjuvant nivolumab, at surgical resection. Assay: immunoSEQ multiplex PCR; the TCRdb copy retains only in-frame clones and omits some. The sample carries 15,000 or so clones, around 76% recorded once. This specimen consisted of PBMCs, obtained after nivolumab (anti-PD-1) treatment. The origin of the receptors is a person aged 35 to 85 with oral cavity squamous cell carcinoma.

The chain links TRBV14 to TRBJ2-7, with 7 positions matching TRBD1. Looked up from germline, CDR1 is SGHDN and CDR2 is FVKESK. Trimming removed 2 bases from V and 4 bases from J; junction bases left unmatched: 23. CDR3 length equals 20 residues. The CDR3 protein is CASSQSIISAFRDSIYEQYF. CDR3 nucleotide sequence: TGTGCCAGCAGCCAATCTATAATCTCCGCTTTTCGGGACAGTATTTACGAGCAGTACTTC.

The chain uses TRBV6-1 and TRBJ2-7; TRBD1 matches at 12 bases. In germline, CDR1 is MNHNS, CDR2 SASEGT. This CDR3 has 13 residues. The J segment lost 6 bases and the V segment lost 8 bases, leaving 5 bases of the junction unmatched. CDR3 residues: CASLGQGAGEQYF. The CDR3 bases are TGTGCCAGCCTGGGACAGGGGGCGGGCGAGCAGTACTTC.

V is TRBV15 and J is TRBJ2-1; possible D gene TRBD1, 6 bases. The CDR3 is 17 amino acids. Germline V gives CDR1 LNHNV, CDR2 YYDKDF (reference sequence). V gave up 3 bases and J gave up 9 bases, with 24 bases separating them. The CDR3 region is CATSRPPGQGGITEQFF. The DNA of the CDR3 is TGTGCCACCAGCAGGCCACCGGGACAAGGGGGTATTACTGAGCAGTTCTTC.

The chain is built from TRBV18 and TRBJ2-3; D gene uncertain. This CDR3 contains 13 residues. Trimming left V 2 bases short and J 4 bases short, with 7 bases between. The germline gives CDR1 KGHSH, CDR2 LQKENI. CDR3 nucleotides: TGTGCCAGCTCACCAGAAGGTGCAGATACGCAGTATTTT. It is translated as CASSPEGADTQYF.

The rearrangement uses TRBV6-4 and TRBJ2-2, with D possibly TRBD2 on 5 matching bases. V was clipped by 5 bases and J by 4 bases, with 11 bases between them. CDR1 is MRHNA and CDR2 is SNTAGT in the germline V gene. The CDR3 is 14 amino acids. Here the CDR3 DNA reads TGTGCCAGCAGTCAACGGGGAAGCACCGGGGAGCTGTTTTTT. Translation gives CASSQRGSTGELFF.

J is TRBJ2-5 and V is TRBV7-6, with D maybe TRBD1 (5 bases). Between the trimmed V and J ends, which lost 8 bases and 2 bases, there was a span of 9 bases. The CDR3 spans 12 residues. Germline values: CDR1 SGHVS, CDR2 FNYEAQ. CDR3 region: CASAQDQETQYF. CDR3 sequence (DNA): TGTGCCAGCGCACAGGATCAAGAGACCCAGTACTTC.

V usage is TRBV10-1 and J usage is TRBJ2-7; unclear D gene. The CDR3 loop spans 12 amino acids. Germline-derived CDR1 and CDR2 are WNHNN and SYGVQD (reference sequence). V lost 3 bases and J lost 3, with 6 bases in between. CDR3 in DNA: TGCGCCAGCAGTGACACCATCTACGAGCAGTACTTC. This encodes CASSDTIYEQYF.

The J gene is TRBJ2-2, the V gene TRBV5-1, with D perhaps TRBD2 (6 bases). CDR1 and CDR2 from the germline V gene are SGHRS and YFSETQ. The CDR3 is 12 amino acids. The germline V and J ends were trimmed by 7 bases and 5 bases, with 9 bases remaining between them. CDR3 residues: CASRETTGELFF. The CDR3 DNA is TGCGCCAGCCGGGAGACTACCGGGGAGCTGTTTTTT.

This rearrangement joins TRBV19 to TRBJ2-1; the D is unclear. This CDR3 is built from 11 residues. V gave up 4 bases and J gave up 9 bases, with 7 bases separating them. Germline CDR1 LNHDA, CDR2 SQIVND (reference sequence). CDR3 amino acids: CASSRNREQFF. CDR3 DNA sequence: TGTGCCAGTAGTAGGAACCGTGAGCAGTTCTTC.